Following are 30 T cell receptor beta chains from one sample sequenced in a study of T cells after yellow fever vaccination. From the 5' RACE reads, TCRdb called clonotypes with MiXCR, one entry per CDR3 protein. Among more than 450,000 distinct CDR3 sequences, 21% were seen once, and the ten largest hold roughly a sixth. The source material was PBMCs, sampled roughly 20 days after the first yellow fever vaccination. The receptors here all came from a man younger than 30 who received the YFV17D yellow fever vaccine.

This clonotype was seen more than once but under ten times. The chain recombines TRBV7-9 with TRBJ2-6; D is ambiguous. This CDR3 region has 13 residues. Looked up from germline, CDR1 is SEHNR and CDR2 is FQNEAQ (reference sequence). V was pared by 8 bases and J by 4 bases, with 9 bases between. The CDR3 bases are TGTGCCAGCGTCCCCCCCGGGGCCAACGTCCTGACTTTC. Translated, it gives CASVPPGANVLTF.

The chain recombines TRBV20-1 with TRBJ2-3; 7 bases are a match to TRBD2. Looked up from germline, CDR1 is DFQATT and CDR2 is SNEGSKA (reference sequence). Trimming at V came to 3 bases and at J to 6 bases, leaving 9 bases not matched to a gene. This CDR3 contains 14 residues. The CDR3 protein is CSARLSGVHDTQYF. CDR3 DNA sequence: TGCAGTGCTAGGCTGAGCGGGGTACACGATACGCAGTATTTT.

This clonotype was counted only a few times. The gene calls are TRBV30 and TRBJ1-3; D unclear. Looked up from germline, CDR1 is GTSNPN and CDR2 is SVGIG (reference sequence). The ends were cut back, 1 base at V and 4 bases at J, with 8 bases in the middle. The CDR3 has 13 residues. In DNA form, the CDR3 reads TGTGCCTGGAGTGGTCCTGGGGGAAACACCATATATTTT. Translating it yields CAWSGPGGNTIYF.

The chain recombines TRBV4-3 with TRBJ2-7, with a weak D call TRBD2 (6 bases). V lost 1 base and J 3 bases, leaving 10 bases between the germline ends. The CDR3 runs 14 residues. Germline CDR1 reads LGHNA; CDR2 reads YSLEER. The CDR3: CASSQGDSGYEQYF. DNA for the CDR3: TGCGCCAGCAGCCAAGGTGATAGCGGCTACGAGCAGTACTTC.

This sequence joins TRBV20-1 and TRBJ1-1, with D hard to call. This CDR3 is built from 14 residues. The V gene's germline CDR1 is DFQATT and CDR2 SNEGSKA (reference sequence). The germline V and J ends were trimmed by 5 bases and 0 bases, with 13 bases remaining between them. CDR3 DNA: TGCAGTGCTGCGGCCCTCAGGATGAACACTGAAGCTTTCTTT. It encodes CSAAALRMNTEAFF.

DNA of the CDR3: TGTGCCAGCAGTTACTCGAACAGTGTCTCCTACGAGCAGTACTTC. Translating it yields CASSYSNSVSYEQYF. The chain recombines TRBV6-5 with TRBJ2-7, with no clear D. V lost 0 bases and J 0 bases, leaving 9 bases between the germline ends. CDR1 and CDR2 from the germline V gene are MNHEY and SVGAGI. The CDR3 runs 15 residues.

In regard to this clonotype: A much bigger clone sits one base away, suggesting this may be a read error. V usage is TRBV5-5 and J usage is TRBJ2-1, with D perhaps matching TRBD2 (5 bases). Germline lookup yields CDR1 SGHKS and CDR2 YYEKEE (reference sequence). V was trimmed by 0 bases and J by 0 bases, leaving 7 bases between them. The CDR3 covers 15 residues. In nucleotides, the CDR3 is TGTGCCAGCAGCTTGGACGGGAACTCCTACAATGAGCAGTTCTTC. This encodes CASSLDGNSYNEQFF.

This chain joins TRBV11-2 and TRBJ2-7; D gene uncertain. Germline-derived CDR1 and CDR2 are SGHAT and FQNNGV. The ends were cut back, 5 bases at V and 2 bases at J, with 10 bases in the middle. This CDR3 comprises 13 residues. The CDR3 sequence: CASSAASPYEQYF. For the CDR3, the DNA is TGTGCCAGCAGCGCAGCGAGTCCCTACGAGCAGTACTTC.

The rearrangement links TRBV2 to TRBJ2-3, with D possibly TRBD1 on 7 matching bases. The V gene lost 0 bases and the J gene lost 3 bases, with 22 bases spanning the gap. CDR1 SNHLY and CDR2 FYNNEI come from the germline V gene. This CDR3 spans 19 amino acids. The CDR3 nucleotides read TGTGCCAGCAGTGAAGCCTCAGGCGGGGTGACAGGGCCAACAGATACGCAGTATTTT. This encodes CASSEASGGVTGPTDTQYF.

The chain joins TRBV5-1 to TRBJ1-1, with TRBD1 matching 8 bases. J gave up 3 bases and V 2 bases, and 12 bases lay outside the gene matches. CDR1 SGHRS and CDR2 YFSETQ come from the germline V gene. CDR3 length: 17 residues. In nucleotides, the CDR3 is TGCGCCAGCAGCTTTTATGGGTCAGGGGGCTCGTACACTGAAGCTTTCTTT. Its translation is CASSFYGSGGSYTEAFF.

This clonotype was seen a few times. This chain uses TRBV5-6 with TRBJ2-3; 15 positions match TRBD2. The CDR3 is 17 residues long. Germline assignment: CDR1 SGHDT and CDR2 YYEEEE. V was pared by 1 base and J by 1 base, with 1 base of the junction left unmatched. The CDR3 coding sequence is TGTGCCAGCAGCTTGCGGACTAGCGGGGGGGGCACAGATACGCAGTATTTT. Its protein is CASSLRTSGGGTDTQYF.

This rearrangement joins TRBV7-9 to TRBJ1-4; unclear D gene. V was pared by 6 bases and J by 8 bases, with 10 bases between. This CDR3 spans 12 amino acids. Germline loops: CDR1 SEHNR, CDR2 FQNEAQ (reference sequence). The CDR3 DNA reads TGTGCCAGCAGTATGGTAGGCGAAAAACTGTTTTTT. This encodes CASSMVGEKLFF. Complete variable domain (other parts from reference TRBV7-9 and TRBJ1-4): DTGVSQNPRHKITKRGQNVTFRCDPISEHNRLYWYRQTLGQGPEFLTYFQNEAQLEKSRLLSDRFSAERPKGSFSTLEIQRTEQGDSAMYLCASSMVGEKLFFGSGTQLSVL.

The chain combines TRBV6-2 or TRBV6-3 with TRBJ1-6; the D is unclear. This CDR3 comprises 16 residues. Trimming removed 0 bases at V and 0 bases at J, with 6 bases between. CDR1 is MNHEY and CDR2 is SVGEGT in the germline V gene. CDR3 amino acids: CASSYSQNSYNSPLHF. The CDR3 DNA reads TGTGCCAGCAGTTACTCGCAGAACTCCTATAATTCACCCCTCCACTTT.

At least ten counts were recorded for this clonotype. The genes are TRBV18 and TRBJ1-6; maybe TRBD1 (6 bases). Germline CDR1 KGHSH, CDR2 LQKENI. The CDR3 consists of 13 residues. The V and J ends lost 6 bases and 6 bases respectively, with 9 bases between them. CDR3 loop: CASSDRRNSPLHF. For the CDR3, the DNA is TGTGCCAGCTCCGACAGGCGTAATTCACCCCTCCACTTT.

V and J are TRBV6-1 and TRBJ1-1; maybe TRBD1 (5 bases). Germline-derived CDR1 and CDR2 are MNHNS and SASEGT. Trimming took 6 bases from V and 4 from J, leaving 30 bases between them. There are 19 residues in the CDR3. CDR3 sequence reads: CASSKTGIFAQTGGTEAFF. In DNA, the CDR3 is TGTGCCAGCAGCAAAACGGGTATATTCGCGCAGACTGGGGGCACTGAAGCTTTCTTT.

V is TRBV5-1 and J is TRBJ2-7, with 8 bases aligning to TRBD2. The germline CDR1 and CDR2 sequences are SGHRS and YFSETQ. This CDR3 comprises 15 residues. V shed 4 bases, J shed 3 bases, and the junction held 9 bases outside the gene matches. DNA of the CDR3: TGCGCCAGCAGCCTGGGACTAGTTTGGGACTACGAGCAGTACTTC. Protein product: CASSLGLVWDYEQYF.

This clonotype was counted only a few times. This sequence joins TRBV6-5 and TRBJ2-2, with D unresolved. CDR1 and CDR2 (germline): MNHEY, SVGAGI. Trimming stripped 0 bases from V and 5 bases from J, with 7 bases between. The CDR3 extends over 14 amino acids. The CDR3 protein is CASSYSPMTGELFF. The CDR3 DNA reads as TGTGCCAGCAGTTACTCGCCTATGACCGGGGAGCTGTTTTTT.

CDR3 residues: CASRRSGGPRSSTDTQYF. The CDR3 DNA is TGTGCCAGCAGGAGGAGCGGGGGGCCTAGAAGTAGCACAGATACGCAGTATTTT. This sequence joins TRBV4-2 and TRBJ2-3, with 9 bases aligning to TRBD2. V lost 6 bases, J lost 0 bases, and 13 bases stayed unmatched. The CDR3 covers 18 residues. The V gene's germline CDR1 is LGHNA and CDR2 YNFKEQ.

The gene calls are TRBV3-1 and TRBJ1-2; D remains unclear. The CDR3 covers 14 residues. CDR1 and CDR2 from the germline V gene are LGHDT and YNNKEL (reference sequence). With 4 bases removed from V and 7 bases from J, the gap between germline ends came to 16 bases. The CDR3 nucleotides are TGTGCCAGCAGCCCGTCGGAAGGGTCAAGTGGCTACACCTTC. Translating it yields CASSPSEGSSGYTF.

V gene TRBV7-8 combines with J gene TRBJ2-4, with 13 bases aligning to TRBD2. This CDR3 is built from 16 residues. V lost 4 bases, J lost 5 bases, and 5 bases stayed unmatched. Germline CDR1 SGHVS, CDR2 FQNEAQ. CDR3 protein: CASSSGTSGDQNIQYF. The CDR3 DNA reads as TGTGCCAGCAGCTCAGGGACTAGCGGGGACCAAAACATTCAGTACTTC.

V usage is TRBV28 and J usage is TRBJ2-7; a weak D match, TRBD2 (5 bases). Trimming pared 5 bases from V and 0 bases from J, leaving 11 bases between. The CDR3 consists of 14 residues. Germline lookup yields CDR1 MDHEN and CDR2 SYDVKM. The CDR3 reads CASSTVGVSYEQYV. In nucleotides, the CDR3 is TGTGCCAGCAGTACCGTCGGGGTCTCCTACGAGCAGTACGTC.

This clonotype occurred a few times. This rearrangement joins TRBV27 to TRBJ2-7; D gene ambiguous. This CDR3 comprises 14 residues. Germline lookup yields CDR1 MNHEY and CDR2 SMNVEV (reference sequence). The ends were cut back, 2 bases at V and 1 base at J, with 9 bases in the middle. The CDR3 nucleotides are TGTGCCAGCAGTTTAATGGGGATTTCCTACGAGCAGTACTTC. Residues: CASSLMGISYEQYF.

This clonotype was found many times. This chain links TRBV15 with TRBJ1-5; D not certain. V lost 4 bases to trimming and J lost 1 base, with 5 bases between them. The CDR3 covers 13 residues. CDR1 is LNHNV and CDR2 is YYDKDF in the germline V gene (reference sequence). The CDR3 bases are TGTGCCACCAGCATGGCGAGCAATCAGCCCCAGCATTTT. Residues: CATSMASNQPQHF.

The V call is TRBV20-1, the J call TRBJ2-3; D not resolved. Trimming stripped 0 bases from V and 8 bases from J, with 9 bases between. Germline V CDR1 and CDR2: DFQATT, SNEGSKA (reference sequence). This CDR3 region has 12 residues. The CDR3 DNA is TGCAGTGCTAGAGATCGGCGAACTACGCAGTATTTT. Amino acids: CSARDRRTTQYF.

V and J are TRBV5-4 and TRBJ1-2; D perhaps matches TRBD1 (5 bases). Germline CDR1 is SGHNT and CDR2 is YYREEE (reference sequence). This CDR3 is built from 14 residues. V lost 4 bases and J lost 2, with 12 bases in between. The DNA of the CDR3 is TGTGCCAGCAGCCGGGGGACGGAAAACTATGGCTACACCTTC. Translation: CASSRGTENYGYTF.

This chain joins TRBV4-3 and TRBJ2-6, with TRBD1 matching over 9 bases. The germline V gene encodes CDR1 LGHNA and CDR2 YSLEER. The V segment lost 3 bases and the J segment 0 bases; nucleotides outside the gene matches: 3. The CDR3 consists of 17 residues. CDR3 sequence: CASSHEDRGSGANVLTF. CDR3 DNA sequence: TGCGCCAGCAGCCACGAGGACAGGGGCTCTGGGGCCAACGTCCTGACTTTC.

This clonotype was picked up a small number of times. CDR3 sequence reads: CASSLGGQGGGYTF. CDR3 coding DNA: TGTGCCAGCAGCTTGGGGGGACAGGGCGGTGGCTACACCTTC. V usage is TRBV5-5 and J usage is TRBJ1-2, with 9 bases fitting TRBD1. Germline loops: CDR1 SGHKS, CDR2 YYEKEE (reference sequence). The V and J ends lost 0 bases and 7 bases, in that order; junction bases with no gene match: 4. The CDR3 has 14 residues.

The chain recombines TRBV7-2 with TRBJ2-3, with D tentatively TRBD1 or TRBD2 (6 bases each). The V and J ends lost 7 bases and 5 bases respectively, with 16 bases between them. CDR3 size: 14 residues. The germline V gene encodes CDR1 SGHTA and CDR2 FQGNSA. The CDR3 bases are TGTGCCAGCATTGAGGGGGGTTCGGTAGATACGCAGTATTTT. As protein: CASIEGGSVDTQYF.

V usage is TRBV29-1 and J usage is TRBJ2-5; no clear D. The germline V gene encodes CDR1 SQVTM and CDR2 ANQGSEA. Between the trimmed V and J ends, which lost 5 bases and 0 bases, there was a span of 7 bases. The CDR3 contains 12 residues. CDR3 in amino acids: CSVNLYQETQYF. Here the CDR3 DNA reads TGCAGCGTTAATCTGTACCAAGAGACCCAGTACTTC. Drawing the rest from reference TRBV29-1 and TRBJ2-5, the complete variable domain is SAVISQKPSRDICQRGTSLTIQCQVDSQVTMMFWYRQQPGQSLTLIATANQGSEATYESGFVIDKFPISRPNLTFSTLTVSNMSPEDSSIYLCSVNLYQETQYFGPGTRLLVL.

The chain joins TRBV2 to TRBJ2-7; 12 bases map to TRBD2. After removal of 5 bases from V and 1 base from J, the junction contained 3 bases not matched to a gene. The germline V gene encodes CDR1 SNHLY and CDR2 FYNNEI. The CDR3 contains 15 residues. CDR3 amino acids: CASSRLAGVSYEQYV. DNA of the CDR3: TGTGCCAGCAGTCGACTAGCGGGGGTGTCCTACGAGCAGTACGTC.